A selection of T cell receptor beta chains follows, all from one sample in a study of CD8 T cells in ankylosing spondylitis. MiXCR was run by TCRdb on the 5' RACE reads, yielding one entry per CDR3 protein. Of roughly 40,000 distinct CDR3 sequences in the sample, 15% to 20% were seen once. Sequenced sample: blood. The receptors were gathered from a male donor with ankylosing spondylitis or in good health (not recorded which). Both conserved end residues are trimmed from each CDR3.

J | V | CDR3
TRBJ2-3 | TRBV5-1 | ASSLTPGSDTQY
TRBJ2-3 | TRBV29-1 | SLGGGRTSTDTQY
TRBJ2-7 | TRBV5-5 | ASSLTFYEQY
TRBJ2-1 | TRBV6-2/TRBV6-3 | ASTPWGVGNEQF
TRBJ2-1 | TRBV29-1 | SAGGLAENEQF
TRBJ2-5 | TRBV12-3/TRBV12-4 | ASSSRTGGETQY
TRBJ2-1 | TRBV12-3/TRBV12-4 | ASRQGRSSYNEQF
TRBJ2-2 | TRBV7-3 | ASSLTAGELF
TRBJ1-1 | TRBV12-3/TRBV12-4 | ASSLGTMGAF
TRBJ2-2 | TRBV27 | ASSPGTTGELF
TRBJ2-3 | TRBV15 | ATSPKGPETDTQY
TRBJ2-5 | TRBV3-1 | ASSQDRGWETQY
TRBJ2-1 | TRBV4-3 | ASSQDAGASYNEQF
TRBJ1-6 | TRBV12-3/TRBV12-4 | ASSLEAAYSPLH
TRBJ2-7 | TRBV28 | ASRSRGIYEQY